Below, one T cell receptor beta chain is given with its context. This clonotype was seen many times. Its recognized antigen is unknown. No much larger clone is present one base from it, and per-base qualities are unavailable. The data stem from a study of patients and donors after allogeneic stem cell transplantation (dated by TCRdb to the early 2020s). Counted from cysteine to phenylalanine, this CDR3 has 15 amino acids. Only CDR3 DNA is held: 45 bases, read in frame from base 1. CDR1 and CDR2 (SGHRS, YFSETQ) derive from the germline V gene. V was cut back by 3 bases and J by 2 bases, leaving a gap of 13 bases between them. The library came from RT-PCR. The run used a NextSeq 550. TCRdb's own reprocessing of the public reads used fastp at Q25 and MiXCR and kept productive beta chains. Each CDR3 protein appears once, grouped with its most common genes and DNA. This sample holds 900,000 to 1,000,000 distinct CDR3 sequences; roughly 18% were observed only once. The ten largest make up roughly 6% of the sample.

The chain is encoded by TRBV5-1 joined to TRBJ2-3; the D gene remains uncertain. The TCR originated in a human donor who was either an allogeneic HSCT recipient or a stem cell or donor lymphocyte infusion donor (not recorded which). It is not recorded whose cells these are; they may come from a transplant donor. The sample consisted of blood, either unsorted or a sorted T cell fraction (not recorded which). CDR3 loop: CASSSKSTSTDTQYF. The base sequence is TGCGCCAGCAGCTCAAAATCGACGTCCACAGATACGCAGTATTTT.